One sample yielded the 25 T cell receptor beta chains listed below, sequenced in a study of vaccination and CD4 T cells after COVID-19. The antigens these receptors bind are not known. An Oncomine TCR Beta short-read assay was used to sequence the DNA from cultured CD4+ T cells. Each CDR3 protein gets one entry after TCRdb re-called the PCR reads with MiXCR. The sample includes about 11,000 distinct CDR3 sequences, 64% of them seen just once. This sample's treatment: approximately 9-day PBMC culture with coronavirus spike peptide pools or control peptides (ViraFEST assay). Sequenced material: CD4+ T cells from blood, cultured in vitro. These TCRs come from a human donor who had recovered from COVID-19.

CDR3 DNA: TGTGCCAGCAGCTTAAACAGGATAAAAACAGATACGCAGTATTTT. It is translated as CASSLNRIKTDTQYF. The chain couples TRBV7-9 to TRBJ2-3; D possibly corresponds to TRBD1 (5 bases). V lost 2 bases and J lost 3, with 12 bases in between. This CDR3 spans 15 amino acids. The V gene's germline CDR1 is SEHNR and CDR2 FQNEAQ (reference sequence). The variable domain in full, completed from reference TRBV7-9 and TRBJ2-3, reads DTGVSQNPRHKITKRGQNVTFRCDPISEHNRLYWYRQTLGQGPEFLTYFQNEAQLEKSRLLSDRFSAERPKGSFSTLEIQRTEQGDSAMYLCASSLNRIKTDTQYFGPGTRLTVL.

V gene TRBV7-3 combines with J gene TRBJ1-1, with D uncertain. CDR3 length: 13 amino acids. Germline V gives CDR1 SGHTA, CDR2 FQGTGA. Trimming took off 4 bases at V and 5 bases at J, with 11 bases between the two ends. The CDR3 is CASSSSPGTEAFF. In DNA form, the CDR3 reads TGTGCCAGCAGCTCCTCTCCGGGGACTGAAGCTTTCTTT.

This sequence joins TRBV24-1 and TRBJ2-7; tentatively, D is TRBD1 or TRBD2 (6 bases each). Germline CDR1 KGHDR, CDR2 SFDVKD. The ends were cut back, 3 bases at V and 0 bases at J, with 14 bases in the middle. The CDR3 is made up of 16 amino acids. CDR3 DNA sequence: TGTGCCACCAGTGATCCCGCGGAGGGGGGCTCCTACGAGCAGTACTTC. As protein: CATSDPAEGGSYEQYF.

CDR3 sequence reads: CASSRWTGLGYTF. The CDR3 nucleotides are TGTGCCAGCAGCCGTTGGACAGGGCTCGGCTACACCTTC. The V gene is TRBV6-1, the J gene TRBJ1-2; 8 bases align to TRBD1. V dropped 6 bases and J dropped 8; count of bases not matched to a gene: 8. The germline CDR1 and CDR2 sequences are MNHNS and SASEGT. The CDR3 runs 13 residues.

V usage is TRBV5-4 and J usage is TRBJ2-7, with 7 bases identical to TRBD1. Germline-derived CDR1 and CDR2 are SGHNT and YYREEE (reference sequence). V lost 4 bases, J lost 4 bases, and 11 bases stayed unmatched. The CDR3 has 15 residues. CDR3: CASSREQGIAYEQYF. The CDR3 DNA reads TGTGCCAGCAGCAGAGAACAGGGGATTGCTTACGAGCAGTACTTC. The full variable domain, in which reference TRBV5-4 and TRBJ2-7 provide the parts outside the CDR3, is ETGVTQSPTHLIKTRGQQVTLRCSSQSGHNTVSWYQQALGQGPQFIFQYYREEENGRGNFPPRFSGLQFPNYSSELNVNALELDDSALYLCASSREQGIAYEQYFGPGTRLTVT.

This clonotype is labeled as large. The chain combines TRBV19 with TRBJ2-1, with D possibly being TRBD2 (5 bases). The V end lost 4 bases, the J end lost 0 bases, and 10 bases lay between the germline ends. The CDR3 sequence is 15 residues long. CDR1 is LNHDA, CDR2 SQIVND, per germline (reference sequence). The CDR3 DNA follows: TGTGCCAGTAGTACACGTACTAGCTCCTACAATGAGCAGTTCTTC. Its protein product is CASSTRTSSYNEQFF. The whole variable domain, filled in from reference TRBV19 and TRBJ2-1, reads DGGITQSPKYLFRKEGQNVTLSCEQNLNHDAMYWYRQDPGQGLRLIYYSQIVNDFQKGDIAEGYSVSREKKESFPLTVTSAQKNPTAFYLCASSTRTSSYNEQFFGPGTRLTVL.

The rearrangement joins TRBV19 to TRBJ2-2; 7 bases map to TRBD2. The germline V gene encodes CDR1 LNHDA and CDR2 SQIVND (reference sequence). Trimming cost V 5 bases and J 3 bases; bases outside gene matches: 6. The CDR3 extends over 15 amino acids. For the CDR3, the DNA is TGTGCCAGTAGTCGGCTAGCGGACCACACCGGGGAGCTGTTTTTT. It specifies CASSRLADHTGELFF.

V is TRBV30 and J is TRBJ2-5; D uncertain. V shed 2 bases and J shed 3 bases, with 4 bases lying between them. The CDR3 contains 11 residues. Germline CDR1 GTSNPN, CDR2 SVGIG (reference sequence). The CDR3 DNA sequence: TGTGCCTGGAGTATTGAAGAGACCCAGTACTTC. Encoded protein: CAWSIEETQYF. The complete variable domain, with remaining parts taken from reference TRBV30 and TRBJ2-5, reads SQTIHQWPATLVQPVGSPLSLECTVEGTSNPNLYWYRQAAGRGLQLLFYSVGIGQISSEVPQNLSASRPQDRQFILSSKKLLLSDSGFYLCAWSIEETQYFGPGTRLLVL.

The rearrangement links TRBV7-3 to TRBJ1-1; D ambiguous. Germline lookup yields CDR1 SGHTA and CDR2 FQGTGA. This CDR3 is built from 13 residues. V lost 2 bases and J 3 bases, leaving 7 bases between the germline ends. The CDR3 protein is CASSLVQHTEAFF. The CDR3 DNA sequence: TGTGCCAGCAGCTTAGTGCAGCACACTGAAGCTTTCTTT.

This CDR3 reads CASSSAGASQPQHF. CDR3 in DNA: TGTGCCAGCAGTTCCGCCGGGGCTAGCCAGCCCCAGCATTTT. The V call is TRBV28, the J call TRBJ1-5, with D maybe TRBD1 (5 bases). V was clipped by 4 bases and J by 7 bases, with 14 bases between them. CDR3 size: 14 residues. CDR1 MDHEN and CDR2 SYDVKM come from the germline V gene.

The chain carries TRBV7-6 and TRBJ2-2; a weak D match, TRBD1 (6 bases). This CDR3 has 15 amino acids. Trimming cost V 2 bases and J 4 bases, with 11 bases left between them. Looked up from germline, CDR1 is SGHVS and CDR2 is FNYEAQ. CDR3 amino acids: CASSLIQGGTGELFF. The CDR3 bases are TGTGCCAGCAGCTTAATACAGGGTGGCACCGGGGAGCTGTTTTTT.

This chain uses TRBV6-1 with TRBJ1-2, with a weak D call TRBD1 (5 bases). Trimming removed 6 bases at V and 8 bases at J, with 13 bases between. The CDR3 extends over 12 amino acids. The germline V gene has CDR1 MNHNS and CDR2 SASEGT. The CDR3 sequence is CASRRGLDGYTF. DNA of the CDR3: TGTGCCAGCAGACGGGGGTTAGACGGCTACACCTTC.

This chain uses TRBV6-2 or TRBV6-3 with TRBJ1-1, with a tentative D call TRBD1 (6 bases). The CDR3 covers 15 residues. Germline values: CDR1 MNHEY, CDR2 SVGEGT. The V and J ends lost 5 bases and 5 bases respectively, with 18 bases between them. In nucleotides, the CDR3 is TGTGCCAGCAGTCGGCCGAGGGGGGGTCGGACTGAAGCTTTCTTT. This encodes CASSRPRGGRTEAFF.

J is TRBJ2-5 and V is TRBV6-1; a possible D gene is TRBD2 (6 bases). Germline assignment: CDR1 MNHNS and CDR2 SASEGT. The CDR3 is 12 residues long. V dropped 8 bases and J dropped 3 bases, with 10 bases sitting between them. The CDR3 spells CASGAGKETQYF. The CDR3, as DNA: TGTGCCAGCGGGGCGGGAAAAGAGACCCAGTACTTC.

This chain joins TRBV6-5 and TRBJ1-5; possible D gene TRBD1, 6 bases. The ends were cut back, 0 bases at V and 4 bases at J, with 10 bases in the middle. The CDR3 consists of 15 residues. CDR1 MNHEY and CDR2 SVGAGI come from the germline V gene. The CDR3 DNA sequence: TGTGCCAGCAGTTACTCCCCAGGGGAAAATCAGCCCCAGCATTTT. This codes for CASSYSPGENQPQHF.

The DNA for the CDR3 is TGTGCCAGCAGTGCCAGGGTTAGGGGCTACACCTTC. Translation gives CASSARVRGYTF. This chain joins TRBV12-3 or TRBV12-4 and TRBJ1-2, with D possibly being TRBD1 (5 bases). This CDR3 is built from 12 residues. Trimming left V 5 bases short and J 8 bases short, with 12 bases between.

The gene calls are TRBV21-1 and TRBJ1-1. TRBV21-1 is a pseudogene segment. The CDR3 runs 12 residues. CDR3 in amino acids: CASSANTTEAFF. In DNA form, the CDR3 reads TGTGCCAGCAGCGCAAACACCACTGAAGCTTTCTTT.

In this sample, this clonotype turned up a few times. The chain carries TRBV11-1 and TRBJ2-7; the match to TRBD1 covers 9 bases. After removal of 2 bases from V and 4 bases from J, the junction contained 3 bases not matched to a gene. The CDR3 consists of 14 residues. Germline loops: CDR1 SGHAT, CDR2 FQDESV (reference sequence). CDR3 amino acids: CASSLTGGQYEQYF. The CDR3 coding sequence is TGTGCCAGCAGCTTAACAGGGGGCCAGTACGAGCAGTACTTC.

V is TRBV20-1 and J is TRBJ2-7; D may be TRBD2 (5 bases). The germline V and J ends were trimmed by 0 bases and 6 bases, with 18 bases remaining between them. CDR1 and CDR2 from the germline V gene are DFQATT and SNEGSKA (reference sequence). CDR3 size: 15 residues. CDR3 region: CSAREEAGYGGEQYF. The CDR3 nucleotides read TGCAGTGCTAGAGAGGAGGCTGGATATGGAGGCGAGCAGTACTTC.

The V and J genes are TRBV6-2 or TRBV6-3 and TRBJ2-2; D is possibly TRBD2 (7 bases). The CDR3 has 16 residues. From germline, CDR1 is MNHEY and CDR2 SVGEGT. V was trimmed by 2 bases and J by 4 bases, leaving 14 bases between them. Here the CDR3 reads CASSYTGGASTGELFF. Written as DNA, the CDR3 is TGTGCCAGCAGTTACACTGGGGGGGCCAGCACCGGGGAGCTGTTTTTT.

The chain links TRBV7-2 to TRBJ2-7; 9 positions match TRBD1. V trimming: 5 bases; J trimming: 7 bases; junction bases outside the gene matches: 3. The CDR3 has 12 residues. Germline-derived CDR1 and CDR2 are SGHTA and FQGNSA. The CDR3, as DNA: TGTGCCAGCAGCCGGACAGGGGTTGAGCAGTACTTC. Translated, it gives CASSRTGVEQYF.

This chain connects TRBV6-5 to TRBJ1-5, with D uncertain. V lost 2 bases and J lost 1, with 6 bases in between. The CDR3 covers 14 residues. Germline V CDR1 and CDR2: MNHEY, SVGAGI. This chain's CDR3 is CASSYLGSNQPQHF. CDR3 nucleotide sequence: TGTGCCAGCAGTTACCTCGGCAGCAATCAGCCCCAGCATTTT.

The DNA for the CDR3 is TGTGCCAGCTCACCCCTGACAGGGGGCGAGTATGGCTACACCTTC. Protein: CASSPLTGGEYGYTF. The chain is built from TRBV18 and TRBJ1-2, with 10 positions matching TRBD1. CDR3 length: 15 amino acids. CDR1 is KGHSH and CDR2 is LQKENI in the germline V gene. With 3 bases clipped from V and 5 bases from J, the junction kept 6 bases outside the gene matches.

This chain's CDR3 is CASSLARTLRTDTQYF. The CDR3 DNA reads as TGTGCCAGCAGCTTAGCGCGGACGCTACGCACAGATACGCAGTATTTT. The chain has TRBV11-3 and TRBJ2-3, with D hard to call. V lost 1 base and J lost 1, with 12 bases in between. CDR1 SGHNT and CDR2 YENEEA come from the germline V gene. The CDR3 loop spans 16 amino acids.

This clonotype was counted only a few times. This rearrangement joins TRBV24-1 to TRBJ1-5, with 7 bases identical to TRBD1. Trimming cost V 6 bases and J 5 bases; bases outside gene matches: 6. CDR3 length equals 14 residues. From germline, CDR1 is KGHDR and CDR2 SFDVKD. The CDR3 loop is CATSPGQDYQPQHF. DNA of the CDR3: TGTGCCACCAGTCCCGGACAGGATTATCAGCCCCAGCATTTT.